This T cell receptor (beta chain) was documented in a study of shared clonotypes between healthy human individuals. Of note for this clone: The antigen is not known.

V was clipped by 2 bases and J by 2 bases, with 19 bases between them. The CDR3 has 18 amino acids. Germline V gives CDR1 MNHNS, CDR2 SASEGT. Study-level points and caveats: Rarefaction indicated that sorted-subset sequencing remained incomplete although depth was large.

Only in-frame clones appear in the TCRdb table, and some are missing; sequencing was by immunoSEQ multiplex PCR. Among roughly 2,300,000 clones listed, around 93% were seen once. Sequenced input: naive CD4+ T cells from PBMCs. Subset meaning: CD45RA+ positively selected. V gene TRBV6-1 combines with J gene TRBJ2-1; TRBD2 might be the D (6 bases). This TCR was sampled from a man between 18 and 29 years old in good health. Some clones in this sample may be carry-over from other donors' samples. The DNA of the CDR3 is TGTGCCAGCAGTGAACCGCGGCGGGGAGCGGCCCCCTACAATGAGCAGTTCTTC. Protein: CASSEPRRGAAPYNEQFF.